Listed below are T cell receptor beta chains from one sample, sequenced in a study of shared clonotypes between healthy human individuals. Profiling relied on immunoSEQ multiplex PCR, and the TCRdb table lists in-frame clones only, not all of them. Of around 2.5 million clones listed, 93% were seen once; the top ten hold 0.36%. The sequencing sample was made of naive CD4+ T cells from PBMCs. The source of these receptors is a young man in good health. Some clones in this sample may be carry-over from other donors' samples. CDR3s leave out the opening cysteine and the closing phenylalanine or tryptophan. The D gene is left open where the match is weak. Clone size is given for some rows only: seen once, a few or many times, or a class if the clone is expanded.

d_call | v_call | clone_size | cdr3_aa
TRBD2 | TRBV5-1 | NA | ASSFRTSGNTGELF
NA | TRBV7-2 | once | ASSLVPMYTEAF
NA | TRBV11-3 | NA | ASSTLDSQQF
NA | TRBV29-1 | NA | SGRWGANYGYT
NA | TRBV11-1 | NA | ASSLVGALNTGELF
TRBD1 | TRBV7-2 | NA | ASSSSRQGEGSPLH
TRBD2 | TRBV2 | NA | ASSEAMLAGGQETQY
NA | TRBV5-4 | NA | ASSFGQRNTEAF
TRBD2 | TRBV28 | NA | ASSSPGGASTDTQY
NA | TRBV9 | NA | ASSVSQSSYNEQF
NA | TRBV4-3 | NA | ASSRASGESLH
NA | TRBV6-1 | NA | ASSPLITGLHEQY
TRBD2 | TRBV9 | NA | AGSGTSDGTQY
TRBD1 | TRBV28 | NA | ASSGTGGRRWEDEQY
NA | TRBV5-4 | NA | ASSARPNNSPLH
NA | TRBV29-1 | NA | SVGVEVGYEQY
NA | TRBV11-3 | NA | ASSLGSSYEQY
TRBD2 | TRBV9 | NA | ASSHLRGRAYNEQF
TRBD2 | TRBV9 | NA | ASSVGLAGRHGELF
NA | TRBV7-3 | NA | ASSLTGGAGNTIY
TRBD2 | TRBV6-5 | NA | ASSPAGTSIYEQY
TRBD1 | TRBV27 | NA | ASSRDRVETQY
NA | TRBV28 | NA | ASRYRRLTTSRNTEAF
NA | TRBV5-5 | NA | ASSVGSGTYQPQH
NA | TRBV28 | NA | ASSPTVPGYT
TRBD2 | TRBV11-3 | NA | ASSLGASGTFDEQF
NA | TRBV11-2 | NA | ASSLMDTIDYGYT
NA | TRBV6-5 | NA | ASSYTNRRPEQF
NA | TRBV6-1 | NA | ASSAGTNHYNSPLH
NA | TRBV28 | NA | ATLSIGYT
NA | TRBV4-2 | NA | ASSQDLASTKNIQY
NA | TRBV29-1 | NA | SVVSRPPKNIQY
TRBD2 | TRBV19 | NA | ASGLAGEQF
NA | TRBV15 | NA | ATSRELGGRTDTQY
TRBD2 | TRBV5-1 | NA | ASSGTSGNYEQY
NA | TRBV7-9 | NA | ASSLDFAVEQY
NA | TRBV28 | NA | ASTLFGSLNQPQH
TRBD2 | TRBV7-9 | NA | ASSPTGGRTGELF
NA | TRBV27 | NA | ASSWSTGTDSSYEQY
TRBD1 | TRBV27 | NA | ASRSTGYYEQY
TRBD2 | TRBV7-3 | NA | ASSLNSISGTGELF
NA | TRBV27 | NA | ASSSAGSGANVLT
TRBD2 | TRBV6-1 | NA | ASSDVTSGNYNEQF
NA | TRBV29-1 | NA | SVEVTGERGTEAF
NA | TRBV5-1 | NA | ASSREASSPEAF
TRBD1 | TRBV4-2 | NA | ASSQEPGQRGSGANVLT
TRBD1 | TRBV6-1 | NA | ASSGTGSIQPQH
TRBD1 | TRBV18 | NA | ASSQGAVAKNIQY
TRBD1 | TRBV10-1 | NA | ASSEGDRGEQY
TRBD1 | TRBV9 | NA | ASSTHPHGTDTKTEAF
NA | TRBV7-9 | NA | ASSPRGRNTEAF
NA | TRBV21-1 | NA | ASAQSGGTDTQY
TRBD1 | TRBV5-1 | NA | ASSPAPTGQGNGYT
TRBD2 | TRBV5-1 | NA | ASSLGLAAGVDEQF
NA | TRBV28 | NA | ASSLSTGELF
NA | TRBV15 | NA | ATSRDVGGLNTEAF
NA | TRBV18 | NA | ASSPTEKETQY
TRBD2 | TRBV7-9 | NA | ASSLGATGTRSFYEQY
NA | TRBV30 | NA | AWSVRGSGEQF
NA | TRBV18 | NA | ASSRKTDLRAGELF